The clone carrying this T cell receptor (beta chain) was seen at least ten times. TCRdb processed the 5' RACE reads anew with MiXCR; each CDR3 protein has one entry. The table includes approximately 74,000 distinct CDR3 sequences, approximately 10% detected once. The sample originates from a study of neurological immune-mediated disorders. V was pared by 4 bases and J by 5 bases, with 7 bases of the junction left unmatched. CDR3 length: 16 residues. In germline, CDR1 is SEHNR, CDR2 FQNEAQ (reference sequence). This chain joins TRBV7-9 and TRBJ2-1; TRBD2 matches 11 bases. The TCR originated in a man in his fifties in good health. The sequenced sample consisted of PBMCs. As DNA, the CDR3 is TGTGCCAGCAGCTCCTGGCTAGCGGGAGGCAACAATGAGCAGTTCTTC. It encodes CASSSWLAGGNNEQFF.